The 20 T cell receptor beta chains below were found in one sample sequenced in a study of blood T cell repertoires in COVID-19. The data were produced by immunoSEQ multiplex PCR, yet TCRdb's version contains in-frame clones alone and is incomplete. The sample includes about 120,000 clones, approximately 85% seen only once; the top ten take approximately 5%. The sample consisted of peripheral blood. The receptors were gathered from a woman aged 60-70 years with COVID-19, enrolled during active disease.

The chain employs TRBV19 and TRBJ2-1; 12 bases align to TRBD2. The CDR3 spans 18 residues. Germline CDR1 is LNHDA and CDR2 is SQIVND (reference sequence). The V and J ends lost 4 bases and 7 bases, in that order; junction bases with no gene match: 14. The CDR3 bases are TGTGCCAGTAGTAAGGTGAAGGGCGTACTAGCGGGGGGAAATGAGCAGTTCTTC. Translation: CASSKVKGVLAGGNEQFF.

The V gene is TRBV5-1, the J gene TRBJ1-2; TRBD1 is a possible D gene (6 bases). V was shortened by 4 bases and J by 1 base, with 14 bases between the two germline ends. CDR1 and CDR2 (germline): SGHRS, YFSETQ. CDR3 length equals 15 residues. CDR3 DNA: TGCGCCAGCAGCAGCTCAGGGGTGGATAACTATGGCTACACCTTC. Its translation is CASSSSGVDNYGYTF. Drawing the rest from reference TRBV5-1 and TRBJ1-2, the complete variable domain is KAGVTQTPRYLIKTRGQQVTLSCSPISGHRSVSWYQQTPGQGLQFLFEYFSETQRNKGNFPGRFSGRQFSNSRSEMNVSTLELGDSALYLCASSSSGVDNYGYTFGSGTRLTVV.

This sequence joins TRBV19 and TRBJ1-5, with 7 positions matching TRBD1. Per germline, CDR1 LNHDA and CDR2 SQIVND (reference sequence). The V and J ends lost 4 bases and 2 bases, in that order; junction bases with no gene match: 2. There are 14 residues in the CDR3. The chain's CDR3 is CASSTGQGNQPQHF. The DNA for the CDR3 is TGTGCCAGTAGTACCGGACAGGGCAATCAGCCCCAGCATTTT.

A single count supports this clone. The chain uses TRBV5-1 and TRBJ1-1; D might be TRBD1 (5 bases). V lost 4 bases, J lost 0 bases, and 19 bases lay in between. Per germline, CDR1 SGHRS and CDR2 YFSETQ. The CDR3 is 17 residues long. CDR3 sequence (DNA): TGCGCCAGCAGCCCGAGTTTTGGGGCAGAAATGAACACTGAAGCTTTCTTT. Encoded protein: CASSPSFGAEMNTEAFF.

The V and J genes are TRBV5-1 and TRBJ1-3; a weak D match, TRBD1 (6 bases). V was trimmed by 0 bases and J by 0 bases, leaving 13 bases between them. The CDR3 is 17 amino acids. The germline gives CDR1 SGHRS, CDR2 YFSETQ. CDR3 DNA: TGCGCCAGCAGCTTGGGTTCGCTAGGGGGCTCTGGAAACACCATATATTTT. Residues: CASSLGSLGGSGNTIYF.

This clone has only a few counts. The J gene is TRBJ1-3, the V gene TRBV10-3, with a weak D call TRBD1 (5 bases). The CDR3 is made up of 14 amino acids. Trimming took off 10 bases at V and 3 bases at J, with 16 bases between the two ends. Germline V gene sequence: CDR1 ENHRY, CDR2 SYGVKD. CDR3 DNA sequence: TGTGCCACCCAGGACACTACGAGTGGAAACACCATATATTTT. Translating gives CATQDTTSGNTIYF.

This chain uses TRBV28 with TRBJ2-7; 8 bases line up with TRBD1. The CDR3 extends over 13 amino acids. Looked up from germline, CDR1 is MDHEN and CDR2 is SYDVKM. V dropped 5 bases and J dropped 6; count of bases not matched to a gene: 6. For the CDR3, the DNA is TGTGCCAGCAGTGGAGACAGGGGATCCGAGCAGTACTTC. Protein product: CASSGDRGSEQYF.

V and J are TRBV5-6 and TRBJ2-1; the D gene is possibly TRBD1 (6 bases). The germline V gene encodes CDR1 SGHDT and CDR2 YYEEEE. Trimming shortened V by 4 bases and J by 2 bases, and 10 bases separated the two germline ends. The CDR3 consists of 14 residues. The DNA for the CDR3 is TGTGCCAGCAGCCATGGGACACCCTACAATGAGCAGTTCTTC. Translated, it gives CASSHGTPYNEQFF.

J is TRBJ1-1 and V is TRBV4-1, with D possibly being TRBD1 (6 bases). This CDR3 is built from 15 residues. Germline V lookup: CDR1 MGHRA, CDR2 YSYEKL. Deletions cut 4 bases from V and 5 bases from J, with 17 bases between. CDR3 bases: TGCGCCAGCAGCCGCCGGAAACAGGGAGATACTGAAGCTTTCTTT. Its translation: CASSRRKQGDTEAFF.

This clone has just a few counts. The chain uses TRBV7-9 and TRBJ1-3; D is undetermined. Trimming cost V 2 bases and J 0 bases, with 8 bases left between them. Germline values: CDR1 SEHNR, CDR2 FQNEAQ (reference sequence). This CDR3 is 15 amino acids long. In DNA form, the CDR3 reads TGTGCCAGCAGCTTAATGGCCAGCTCTGGAAACACCATATATTTT. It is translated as CASSLMASSGNTIYF.

CDR3 DNA: TGTGCCAGCAGTCAAACGTTGGTAGAGGGAGACATTCAGTACTTC. This codes for CASSQTLVEGDIQYF. This chain uses TRBV6-5 with TRBJ2-4, with D possibly TRBD2 on 5 matching bases. Germline assignment: CDR1 MNHEY and CDR2 SVGAGI. This CDR3 has 15 amino acids. V was shortened by 5 bases and J by 8 bases, with 19 bases between the two germline ends.

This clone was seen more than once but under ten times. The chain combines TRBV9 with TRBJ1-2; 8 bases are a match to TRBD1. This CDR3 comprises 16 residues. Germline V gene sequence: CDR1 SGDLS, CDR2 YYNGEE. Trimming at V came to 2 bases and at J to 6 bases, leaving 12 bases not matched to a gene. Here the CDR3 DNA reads TGTGCCAGCAGCGTGAATTCCCCAGGACAGGGCGATGGCTACACCTTC. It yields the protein CASSVNSPGQGDGYTF.

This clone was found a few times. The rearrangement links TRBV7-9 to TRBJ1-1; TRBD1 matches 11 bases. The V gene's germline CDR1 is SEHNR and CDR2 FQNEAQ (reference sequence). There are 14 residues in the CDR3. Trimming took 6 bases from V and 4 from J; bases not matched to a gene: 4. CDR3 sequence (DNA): TGTGCCAGCAGTACCGGGACAGGGGGCACTGAAGCTTTCTTT. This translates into CASSTGTGGTEAFF.

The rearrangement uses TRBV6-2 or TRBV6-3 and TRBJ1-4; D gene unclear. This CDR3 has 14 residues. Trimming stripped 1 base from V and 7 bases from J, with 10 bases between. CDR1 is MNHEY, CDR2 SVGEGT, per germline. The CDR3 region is CASSYYSSAEKLFF. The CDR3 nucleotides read TGTGCCAGCAGTTACTACAGCTCAGCTGAAAAACTGTTTTTT.

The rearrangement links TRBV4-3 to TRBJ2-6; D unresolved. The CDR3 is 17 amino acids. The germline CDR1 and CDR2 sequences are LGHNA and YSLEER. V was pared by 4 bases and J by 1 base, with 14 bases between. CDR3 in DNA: TGCGCCAGCAGCCTTCTAACTTCGATGTCTGGGGCCAACGTCCTGACTTTC. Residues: CASSLLTSMSGANVLTF.

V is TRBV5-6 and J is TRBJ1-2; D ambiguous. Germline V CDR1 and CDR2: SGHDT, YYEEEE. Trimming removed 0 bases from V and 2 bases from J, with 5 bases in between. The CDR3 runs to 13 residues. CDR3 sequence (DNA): TGTGCCAGCAGCTTGGGGCGGAACTATGGCTACACCTTC. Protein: CASSLGRNYGYTF.

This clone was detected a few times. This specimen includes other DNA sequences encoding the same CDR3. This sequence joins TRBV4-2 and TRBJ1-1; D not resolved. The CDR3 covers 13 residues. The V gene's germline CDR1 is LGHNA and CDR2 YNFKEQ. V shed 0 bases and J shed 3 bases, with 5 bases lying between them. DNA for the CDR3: TGTGCCAGCAGCCAAGATCGGGACACTGAAGCTTTCTTT. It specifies CASSQDRDTEAFF.

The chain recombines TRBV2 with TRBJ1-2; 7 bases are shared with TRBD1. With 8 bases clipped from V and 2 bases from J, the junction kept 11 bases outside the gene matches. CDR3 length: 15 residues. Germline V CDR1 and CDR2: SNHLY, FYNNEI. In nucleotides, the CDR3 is TGTGCCAGCGCTCCCCTCGTGACAGGGAACTATGGCTACACCTTC. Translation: CASAPLVTGNYGYTF.

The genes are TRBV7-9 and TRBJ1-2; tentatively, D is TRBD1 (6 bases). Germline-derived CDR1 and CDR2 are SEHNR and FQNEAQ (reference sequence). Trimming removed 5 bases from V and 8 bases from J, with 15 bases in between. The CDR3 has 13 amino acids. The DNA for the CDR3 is TGTGCCAGCAGCCTTACAGGGAGGGAAGGCTACACCTTC. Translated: CASSLTGREGYTF.

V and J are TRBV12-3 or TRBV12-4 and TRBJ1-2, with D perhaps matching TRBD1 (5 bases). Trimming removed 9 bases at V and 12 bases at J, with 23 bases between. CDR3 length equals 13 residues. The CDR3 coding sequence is TGTGCCAGTGTGGGGCAGGGTGAAGTGGGTCACACCTTC. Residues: CASVGQGEVGHTF.